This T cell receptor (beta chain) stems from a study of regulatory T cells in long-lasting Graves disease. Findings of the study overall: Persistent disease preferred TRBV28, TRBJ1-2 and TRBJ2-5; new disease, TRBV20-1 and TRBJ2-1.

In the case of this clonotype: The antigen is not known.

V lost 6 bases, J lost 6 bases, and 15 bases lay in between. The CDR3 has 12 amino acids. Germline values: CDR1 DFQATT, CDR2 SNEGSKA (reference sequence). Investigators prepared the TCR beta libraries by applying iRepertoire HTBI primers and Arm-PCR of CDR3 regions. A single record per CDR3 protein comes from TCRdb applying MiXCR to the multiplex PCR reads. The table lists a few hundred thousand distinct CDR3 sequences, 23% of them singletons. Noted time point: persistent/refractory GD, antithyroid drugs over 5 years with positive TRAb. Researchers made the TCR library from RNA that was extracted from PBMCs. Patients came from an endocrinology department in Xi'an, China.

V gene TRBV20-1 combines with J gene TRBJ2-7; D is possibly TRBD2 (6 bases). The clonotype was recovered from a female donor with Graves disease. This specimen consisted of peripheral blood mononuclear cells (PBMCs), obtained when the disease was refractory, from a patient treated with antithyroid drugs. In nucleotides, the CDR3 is TGCAGTGCCGGCGGGATGACGGGCGAGCAGTACTTC. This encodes CSAGGMTGEQYF.